The 11 T cell receptor beta chains listed next were all sequenced from one sample in a study of blood T cell repertoires in COVID-19. Sequencing used immunoSEQ multiplex PCR; TCRdb keeps in-frame clones, though not all of them. The sample consists of 86,000 or so clones, nearly 95% of them appearing once. The sequenced sample consisted of peripheral blood. The source of these receptors is a human donor with active COVID-19. The donor label of this sample is uncertain.

CDR3 sequence reads: CASSKRLAGINEQFF. The CDR3 bases are TGTGCCAGCAGCAAGAGACTAGCGGGAATTAATGAGCAGTTCTTC. J is TRBJ2-1 and V is TRBV11-3; 11 bases are a match to TRBD2. The length of the CDR3 is 15 residues. J lost 7 bases, V lost 5 bases, and 7 bases had no gene match. Germline V CDR1 and CDR2: SGHNT, YENEEA.

This clone was detected only once. This chain uses TRBV5-1 with TRBJ2-3, with TRBD1 matching 7 bases. The junction had 5 bases not matched to a gene; V was cut back by 4 bases and J by 3 bases. The CDR3 extends over 14 amino acids. Germline V gives CDR1 SGHRS, CDR2 YFSETQ. CDR3: CASSEDRITDTQYF. In nucleotides, the CDR3 is TGCGCCAGCAGCGAGGACAGGATAACAGATACGCAGTATTTT.

The table lists this clone with a count of one. The chain employs TRBV11-3 and TRBJ2-3; 13 bases align to TRBD2. In germline, CDR1 is SGHNT, CDR2 YENEEA. The CDR3 has 17 residues. The J segment lost 3 bases and the V segment lost 5 bases, leaving 8 bases of the junction unmatched. CDR3 sequence (DNA): TGTGCCAGCAGCCGAAGACTAGCGGGGGGCGGGACAGATACGCAGTATTTT. Encoded protein: CASSRRLAGGGTDTQYF.

This CDR3 reads CATSEGGVGELFF. CDR3 in DNA: TGTGCCACCAGTGAAGGGGGGGTCGGGGAGCTGTTTTTT. The genes are TRBV24-1 and TRBJ2-2, with D possibly TRBD2 on 7 matching bases. The CDR3 loop spans 13 amino acids. Germline V gene sequence: CDR1 KGHDR, CDR2 SFDVKD. Trimming cost V 4 bases and J 7 bases, with 9 bases left between them.

V gene TRBV6-6 combines with J gene TRBJ2-5; 9 nucleotides match TRBD1. Germline trimming cut 4 bases from V and 5 bases from J; bases unmatched to any gene: 5. This CDR3 has 14 residues. The germline V gene encodes CDR1 MNHNY and CDR2 SVGAGI (reference sequence). The CDR3 loop is CASSSRTGAETQYF. In DNA form, the CDR3 reads TGTGCCAGCAGTTCGAGGACAGGGGCGGAGACCCAGTACTTC.

The chain couples TRBV18 to TRBJ2-7; D is perhaps TRBD1 (6 bases). Trimming cost V 4 bases and J 6 bases, with 19 bases left between them. CDR1 KGHSH and CDR2 LQKENI come from the germline V gene. This CDR3 comprises 15 residues. The CDR3 coding sequence is TGTGCCAGCTCACAGAGCACCGGGACACCTCTCGAGCAGTACTTC. Translation: CASSQSTGTPLEQYF.

The V gene is TRBV27, the J gene TRBJ1-1, with D possibly matching TRBD1 (5 bases). With 7 bases removed from V and 4 bases from J, the gap between germline ends came to 16 bases. CDR1 and CDR2 from the germline V gene are MNHEY and SMNVEV (reference sequence). The CDR3 consists of 14 residues. This CDR3 is CASIPRGRATEAFF. The CDR3 DNA sequence: TGTGCCAGCATCCCCCGTGGCAGGGCCACTGAAGCTTTCTTT.

V usage is TRBV11-2 and J usage is TRBJ2-2, with D possibly being TRBD2 (6 bases). CDR1 and CDR2 (germline): SGHAT, FQNNGV. The V end lost 5 bases, the J end lost 2 bases, and 12 bases lay between the germline ends. The CDR3 is 15 residues long. CDR3 coding DNA: TGTGCCAGCAGCAACCGGGGGACCAACACCGGGGAGCTGTTTTTT. It yields the protein CASSNRGTNTGELFF.

This clone was counted once. The genes are TRBV7-2 and TRBJ2-5, with D tentatively TRBD2 (5 bases). Germline CDR1 and CDR2: SGHTA and FQGNSA. The CDR3 runs to 15 residues. Trimming pared 1 base from V and 2 bases from J, leaving 11 bases between. The CDR3 DNA reads TGTGCCAGCAGCTTAGTCCGGGGTCAACAAGAGACCCAGTACTTC. This codes for CASSLVRGQQETQYF.

The chain links TRBV9 to TRBJ2-5; D possibly corresponds to TRBD2 (6 bases). The V gene's germline CDR1 is SGDLS and CDR2 YYNGEE. The CDR3 length is 17 residues. V lost 0 bases and J lost 2, with 17 bases in between. Here the CDR3 reads CASSVDSAGRIQETQYF. CDR3 coding DNA: TGTGCCAGCAGCGTAGATTCTGCGGGAAGGATTCAAGAGACCCAGTACTTC.

The chain recombines TRBV6-6 with TRBJ1-1; 7 bases are a match to TRBD1. V lost 6 bases, J lost 3 bases, and 4 bases stayed unmatched. CDR1 is MNHNY and CDR2 is SVGAGI in the germline V gene (reference sequence). This CDR3 contains 13 residues. The CDR3 loop is CASRRQGDTEAFF. For the CDR3, the DNA is TGTGCCAGCAGGCGACAGGGCGACACTGAAGCTTTCTTT.